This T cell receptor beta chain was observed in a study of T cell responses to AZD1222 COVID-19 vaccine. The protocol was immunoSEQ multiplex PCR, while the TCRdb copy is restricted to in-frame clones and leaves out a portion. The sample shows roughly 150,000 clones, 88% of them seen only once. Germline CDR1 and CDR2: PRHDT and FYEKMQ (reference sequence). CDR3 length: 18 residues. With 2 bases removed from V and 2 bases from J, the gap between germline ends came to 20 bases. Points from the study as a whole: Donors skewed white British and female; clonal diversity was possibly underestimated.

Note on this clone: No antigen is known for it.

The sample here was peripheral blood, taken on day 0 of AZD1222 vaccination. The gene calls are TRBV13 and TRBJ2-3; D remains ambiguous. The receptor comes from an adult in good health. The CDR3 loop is CASSLLVGRSVHTDTQYF. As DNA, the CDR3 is TGTGCCAGCAGCTTACTCGTTGGTCGGAGCGTCCACACAGATACGCAGTATTTT.